What follows is one T cell receptor (beta chain) and its context. Its antigen remains unknown. Germline CDR1 is MGHDK and CDR2 is SYGVNS. The CDR3 totals 13 residues. The data stem from a study of T cells expressing NK-cell markers. Study information: There were seven HCMV-seropositive donors and one seronegative donor among the eight sequenced. Overall study findings and caveats: The study found dominant NKG2C+ clonotypes at roughly 1.0-7.5% of CD8+ T cells in six donors.

As the method of synthesis, 5'RACE template switching with UMIs yielded TCR beta cDNA. TCRdb reprocessed the 5' RACE reads, keeping one entry per CDR3 protein, no DNA. The record lists 150,000 or so distinct CDR3 sequences, of which the ten most abundant hold less than 20%. The sequencing input was blood T cells: a sorted CD56 or NKG2C T cell subset, CD4+ or CD8+ T cells, or bulk PBMC T cells (not recorded which). This chain joins TRBV25-1 and TRBJ2-3. The TCR originated in a woman between 18 and 69 years old in good health. The CDR3: CATVIPYTDTQYF.